These 9 T cell receptor beta chains share one sample of origin, sequenced in a study of blood T cell repertoires in COVID-19. Libraries were prepared by immunoSEQ multiplex PCR; TCRdb keeps only in-frame clonotypes and omits some of them. The repertoire holds about 44,000 clones, with 87% as singletons. Sequencing used peripheral blood. These receptors were taken from a woman aged 80 or over in a cohort sampled during active or convalescent COVID-19.

V is TRBV19 and J is TRBJ1-5, with 10 bases matching TRBD1. In germline, CDR1 is LNHDA, CDR2 SQIVND (reference sequence). The J segment lost 6 bases and the V segment lost 6 bases, leaving 5 bases of the junction unmatched. This CDR3 is built from 14 residues. This CDR3 is CASRDRGESQPQHF. CDR3 in DNA: TGTGCCAGTAGGGACAGGGGGGAATCTCAGCCCCAGCATTTT.

This chain links TRBV7-9 with TRBJ1-1, with D uncertain. The germline gives CDR1 SEHNR, CDR2 FQNEAQ (reference sequence). The CDR3 has 16 residues. Deletions cut 4 bases from V and 4 bases from J, with 19 bases between. CDR3 loop: CASSSFLVRLGTEAFF. CDR3 sequence (DNA): TGTGCCAGCAGCTCCTTTTTAGTCAGGCTGGGCACTGAAGCTTTCTTT.

The rearrangement joins TRBV7-3 to TRBJ2-5; 10 nucleotides align to TRBD2. There are 15 residues in the CDR3. J was trimmed by 5 bases and V by 3 bases; bases with no gene match: 6. Germline V CDR1 and CDR2: SGHTA, FQGTGA. The CDR3: CASSFSGGPAETQYF. The CDR3 DNA reads TGTGCCAGCAGCTTTAGCGGGGGGCCGGCCGAGACCCAGTACTTC.

The J gene is TRBJ1-2, the V gene TRBV24-1, with D perhaps matching TRBD1 (5 bases). V was clipped by 6 bases and J by 2 bases, with 15 bases between them. Germline CDR1 is KGHDR and CDR2 is SFDVKD. The CDR3 is 15 residues long. The CDR3 nucleotides read TGTGCCACCAGTTCGGTTTGGGAGGGGAACTATGGCTACACCTTC. Encoded protein: CATSSVWEGNYGYTF.

The chain links TRBV10-3 to TRBJ1-2; tentatively, D is TRBD1 (5 bases). Deletions cut 0 bases from V and 5 bases from J, with 13 bases between. Germline V gene lookup returns CDR1 ENHRY and CDR2 SYGVKD. The CDR3 runs 15 residues. The CDR3 loop is CAISESGGEQYGYTF. In nucleotides, the CDR3 is TGTGCCATCAGTGAGTCAGGAGGGGAGCAGTATGGCTACACCTTC.

There are a few counts of this clone. This chain's CDR3 is CASSYPTGRGRVGNTEAFF. The CDR3 DNA sequence: TGTGCCAGCAGTTATCCTACGGGCAGGGGGCGAGTCGGGAACACTGAAGCTTTCTTT. The V and J genes are TRBV28 and TRBJ1-1; 8 bases are a match to TRBD1. From germline, CDR1 is MDHEN and CDR2 SYDVKM. There are 19 residues in the CDR3. Trimming removed 4 bases from V and 1 base from J; junction bases left unmatched: 17.

The rearrangement joins TRBV7-9 to TRBJ2-5, with D uncertain. The CDR3 contains 14 residues. Trimming cost V 5 bases and J 5 bases, with 15 bases left between them. In germline, CDR1 is SEHNR, CDR2 FQNEAQ (reference sequence). The CDR3 nucleotides are TGTGCCAGCAGCGATCCTAAGTGGTCGGAGACCCAGTACTTC. Amino acid sequence: CASSDPKWSETQYF.

CDR3: CASSSYTGELFF. Written as DNA, the CDR3 is TGTGCCAGCAGTTCCTACACCGGGGAGCTGTTTTTT. The rearrangement links TRBV12-3 or TRBV12-4 to TRBJ2-2; D unclear. Trimming pared 4 bases from V and 3 bases from J, leaving 3 bases between. The CDR3 has 12 residues.

The chain links TRBV10-2 to TRBJ1-4; tentative D call: TRBD1 (6 bases). The V gene's germline CDR1 is WSHSY and CDR2 SAAADI. CDR3 length equals 12 residues. Trimming stripped 7 bases from V and 4 bases from J, with 7 bases between. CDR3 sequence: CASKGHNEKLFF. The CDR3 region has the DNA TGCGCCAGCAAGGGACATAATGAAAAACTGTTTTTT.